Listed below are T cell receptor beta chains from one sample, sequenced in a study of T-cell memory formation after mild COVID-19. TCRdb itself ran the 5' RACE reads through MiXCR, one entry per CDR3 protein. This table holds some 350,000 distinct CDR3 sequences, approximately 12% found once. Sequencing was done on a sample of PBMCs or a T cell subset sorted from them (not recorded which). These receptors originate from a man between 18 and 35 years old who had mild COVID-19 (a few samples of this study predate the infection). Cell type and time point are not known. Both conserved end residues are part of each CDR3. A D gene is named only where the DNA matches it firmly. The size field is filled for only some rows; it gives once, few, many or a size class.

many	TRBD1	TRBV5-1	TRBJ1-4	TGCGCCAGCAGGCCCCGGGACAGCGCCTTGTTTTGGGTTTTT	CASRPRDSALFWVF
.	.	TRBV7-9	TRBJ2-7	TGTGCCAGCAGCTTAGCCAGCGCCACGGAGCAGTACTTC	CASSLASATEQYF
few	.	TRBV7-2	TRBJ1-6	TGTGCCAGCAGCGCCGTTACAGGGTTAAGTGCGCGATCACCCCTCCACTTT	CASSAVTGLSARSPLHF
many	.	TRBV5-1	TRBJ2-5	TGCGCCAGCAGAGAAGAGACCCAGTACTTC	CASREETQYF
few	.	TRBV2	TRBJ1-5	TGTGCCAGCAGCTATCGACAGGTTCGGAATCAGCCCCAGCATTTT	CASSYRQVRNQPQHF
few	.	TRBV20-1	TRBJ2-7	TGCAGTGCTAGAGTTTTCTCAGGGGAAGGGCAGTACTTC	CSARVFSGEGQYF
few	.	TRBV10-1	TRBJ2-3	TGCGCCAGCAGTGAGGACCGGGAGATGGGGACAGATACGCAGTATTTT	CASSEDREMGTDTQYF
few	TRBD1	TRBV27	TRBJ2-5	TGTGCCAGCGGTTGGGACAGGGGATGGGAGACCCAGTACTTC	CASGWDRGWETQYF
.	TRBD1	TRBV29-1	TRBJ2-5	TGCAGCGGAAGGACAGGGAACGGTGAGGGGGAGACCCAGTACTTC	CSGRTGNGEGETQYF
many	.	TRBV20-1	TRBJ1-2	TGCAGTGTGGGAGGAGGCTATGGCTACACCTTC	CSVGGGYGYTF
few	.	TRBV6-2/TRBV6-3	TRBJ2-4	TGTGCCAGCAGTTACTCGAGGACAGTCCTAGCCAAAAACATTCAGTACTTC	CASSYSRTVLAKNIQYF